Below, one T cell receptor beta chain is given with its context. The sample originates from a study of blood T cell repertoires in COVID-19. The protocol was immunoSEQ multiplex PCR, while the TCRdb copy is restricted to in-frame clones and leaves out a portion. The sample has about 310,000 clones; 85% are singletons. CDR1 and CDR2 from the germline V gene are MDHEN and SYDVKM. This CDR3 has 17 amino acids. Germline trimming cut 4 bases from V and 1 base from J; bases unmatched to any gene: 7. The TCR sequence derives from a woman aged 25 to 45 who had been exposed to COVID-19. The chain uses TRBV28 and TRBJ2-1; 10 bases line up with TRBD1. The specimen sequenced was PBMCs or T cells enriched from blood (not recorded which). CDR3 residues: CASSSGTGVPSYNEQFF. DNA for the CDR3: TGTGCCAGCAGTTCCGGGACAGGGGTACCGTCCTACAATGAGCAGTTCTTC.